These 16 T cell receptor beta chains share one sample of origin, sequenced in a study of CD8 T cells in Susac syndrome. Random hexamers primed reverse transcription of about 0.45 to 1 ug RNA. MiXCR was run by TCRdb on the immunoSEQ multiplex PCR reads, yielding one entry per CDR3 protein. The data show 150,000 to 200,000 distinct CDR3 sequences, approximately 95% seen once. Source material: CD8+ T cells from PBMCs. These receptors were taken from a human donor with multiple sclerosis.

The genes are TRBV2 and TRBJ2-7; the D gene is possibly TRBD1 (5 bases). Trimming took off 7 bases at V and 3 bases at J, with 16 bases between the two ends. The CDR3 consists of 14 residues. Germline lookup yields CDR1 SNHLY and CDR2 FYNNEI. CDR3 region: CASTVGRVGYEQYF. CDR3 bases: TGTGCCAGCACGGTGGGCAGGGTAGGCTACGAGCAGTACTTC. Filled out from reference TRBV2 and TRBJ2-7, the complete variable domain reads EPEVTQTPSHQVTQMGQEVILRCVPISNHLYFYWYRQILGQKVEFLVSFYNNEISEKSEIFDDQFSVERPDGSNFTLKIRSTKLEDSAMYFCASTVGRVGYEQYFGPGTRLTVT.

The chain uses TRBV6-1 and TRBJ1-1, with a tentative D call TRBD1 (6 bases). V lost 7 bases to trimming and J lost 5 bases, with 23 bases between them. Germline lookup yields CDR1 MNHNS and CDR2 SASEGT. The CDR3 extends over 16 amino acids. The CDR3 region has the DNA TGTGCCAGCAAAAAAGGGGGGAACAGGCTGGGTACTGAAGCTTTCTTT. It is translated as CASKKGGNRLGTEAFF.

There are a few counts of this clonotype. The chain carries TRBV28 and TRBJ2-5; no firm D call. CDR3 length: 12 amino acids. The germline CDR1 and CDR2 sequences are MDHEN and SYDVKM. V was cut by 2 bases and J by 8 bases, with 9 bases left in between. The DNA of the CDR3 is TGTGCCAGCAGTTTAGATAGGGCCACCCAGTACTTC. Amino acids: CASSLDRATQYF.

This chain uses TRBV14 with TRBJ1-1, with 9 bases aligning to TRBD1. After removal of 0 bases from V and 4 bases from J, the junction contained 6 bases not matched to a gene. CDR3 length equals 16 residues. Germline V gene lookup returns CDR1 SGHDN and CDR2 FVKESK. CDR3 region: CASSQERQGVITEAFF. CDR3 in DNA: TGTGCCAGCAGCCAAGAGAGACAGGGGGTTATCACTGAAGCTTTCTTT.

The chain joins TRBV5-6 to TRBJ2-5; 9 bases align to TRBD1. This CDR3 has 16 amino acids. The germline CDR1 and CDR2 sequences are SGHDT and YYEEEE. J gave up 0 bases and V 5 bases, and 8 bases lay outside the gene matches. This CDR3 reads CASSVWTGAYQETQYF. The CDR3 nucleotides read TGTGCCAGCAGTGTGTGGACAGGGGCGTACCAAGAGACCCAGTACTTC.

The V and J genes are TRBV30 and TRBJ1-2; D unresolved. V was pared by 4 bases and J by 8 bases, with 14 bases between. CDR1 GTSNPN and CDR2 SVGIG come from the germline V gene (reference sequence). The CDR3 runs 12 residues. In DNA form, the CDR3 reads TGTGCCTGGAATCTGCGAGGTGGGGGCTACACCTTC. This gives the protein CAWNLRGGGYTF.

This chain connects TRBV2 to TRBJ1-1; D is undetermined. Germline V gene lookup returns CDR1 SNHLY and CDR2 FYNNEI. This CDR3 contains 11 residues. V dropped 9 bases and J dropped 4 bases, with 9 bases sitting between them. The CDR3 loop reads CASEISTEAFF. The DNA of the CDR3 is TGTGCCAGTGAAATCAGCACTGAAGCTTTCTTT.

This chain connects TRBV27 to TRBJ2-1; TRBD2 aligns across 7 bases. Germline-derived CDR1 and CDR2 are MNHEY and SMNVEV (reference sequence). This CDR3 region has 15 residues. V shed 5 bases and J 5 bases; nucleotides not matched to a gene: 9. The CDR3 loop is CASSPRWGGDNEQFF. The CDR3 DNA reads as TGTGCCAGCAGTCCCCGTTGGGGAGGGGACAATGAGCAGTTCTTC.

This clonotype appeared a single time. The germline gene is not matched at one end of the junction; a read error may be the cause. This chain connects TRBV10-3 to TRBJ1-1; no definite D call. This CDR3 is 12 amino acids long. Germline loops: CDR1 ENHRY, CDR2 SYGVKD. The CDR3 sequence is CAIRELNTEAFF. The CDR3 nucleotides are TGTGCCATCAGGGAGTTGAACACTGAAGCTTTCTTT.

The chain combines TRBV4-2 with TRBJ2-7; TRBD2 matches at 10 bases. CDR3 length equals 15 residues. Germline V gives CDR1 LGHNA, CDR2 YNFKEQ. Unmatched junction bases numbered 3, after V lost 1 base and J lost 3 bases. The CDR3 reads CASSQVLAGSYEQYF. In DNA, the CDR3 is TGTGCCAGCAGCCAAGTACTAGCGGGGAGCTACGAGCAGTACTTC.

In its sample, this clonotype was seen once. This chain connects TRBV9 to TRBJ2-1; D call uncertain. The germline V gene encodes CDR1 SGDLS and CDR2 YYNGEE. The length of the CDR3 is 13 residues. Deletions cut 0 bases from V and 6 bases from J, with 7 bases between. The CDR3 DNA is TGTGCCAGCAGCGTAGATCTATTCAATGAGCAGTTCTTC. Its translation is CASSVDLFNEQFF.

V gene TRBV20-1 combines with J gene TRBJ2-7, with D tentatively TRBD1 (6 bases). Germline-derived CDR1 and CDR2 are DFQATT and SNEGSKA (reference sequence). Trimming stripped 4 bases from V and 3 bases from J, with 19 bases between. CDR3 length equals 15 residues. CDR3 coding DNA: TGCAGTGCTACATTTTTACCACAACAGGGCTACGAGCAGTACTTC. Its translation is CSATFLPQQGYEQYF.

As DNA, the CDR3 is TGTGCCAGCAGCTTAGTCCAGACCGGGGAGCTGTTTTTT. This codes for CASSLVQTGELFF. The genes are TRBV7-9 and TRBJ2-2; D unclear. Germline values: CDR1 SEHNR, CDR2 FQNEAQ (reference sequence). The CDR3 runs 13 residues. Trimming shortened V by 1 base and J by 5 bases, and 5 bases separated the two germline ends.

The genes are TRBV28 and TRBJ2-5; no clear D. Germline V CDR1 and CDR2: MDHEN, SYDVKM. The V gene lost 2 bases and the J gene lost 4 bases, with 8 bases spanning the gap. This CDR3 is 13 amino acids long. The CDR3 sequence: CASSLHYGETQYF. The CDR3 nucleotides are TGTGCCAGCAGTTTACATTACGGAGAGACCCAGTACTTC.

The DNA for the CDR3 is TGTGCCAGCAGCTCGGACAGGGTGGACTATGGCTACACCTTC. Translated: CASSSDRVDYGYTF. The chain couples TRBV7-9 to TRBJ1-2; 8 bases align to TRBD1. V shed 4 bases and J 3 bases; nucleotides not matched to a gene: 4. Germline assignment: CDR1 SEHNR and CDR2 FQNEAQ (reference sequence). CDR3 length equals 14 residues.

The CDR3 loop is CSARWGAQGYTF. The CDR3 DNA reads TGCAGTGCAAGATGGGGGGCACAGGGCTACACCTTC. The gene calls are TRBV20-1 and TRBJ1-2; a possible D gene is TRBD1 (6 bases). The CDR3 is 12 amino acids. The V end lost 6 bases, the J end lost 8 bases, and 16 bases lay between the germline ends. The V gene's germline CDR1 is DFQATT and CDR2 SNEGSKA (reference sequence).